The entry below gives a single T cell receptor (beta chain) sequence along with its context. This specimen belongs to a study of regulatory T cells in long-lasting Graves disease. The CDR3 spans 11 residues. The germline gives CDR1 LGHDT, CDR2 YNNKEL (reference sequence). V was cut by 4 bases and J by 5 bases, with 4 bases left in between. Time point noted: persistent/refractory GD, antithyroid drugs over 5 years with positive TRAb. PBMC RNA served as the TCR library source. Arm-PCR of CDR3 regions and iRepertoire HTBI primers were used to build TCR beta libraries. Each CDR3 protein gets one entry after TCRdb re-called the multiplex PCR reads with MiXCR. The sample lists 430,000 or so distinct CDR3 sequences, around a fifth occurring once.

The specimen comprised peripheral blood mononuclear cells (PBMCs), sampled when the disease was refractory, from a patient treated with antithyroid drugs. This TCR was sampled from a female donor with Graves disease. This rearrangement joins TRBV3-1 to TRBJ2-3; no definite D call. CDR3 sequence reads: CASSRGDTQYF. CDR3 nucleotides: TGTGCCAGCAGCCGCGGAGATACGCAGTATTTT.